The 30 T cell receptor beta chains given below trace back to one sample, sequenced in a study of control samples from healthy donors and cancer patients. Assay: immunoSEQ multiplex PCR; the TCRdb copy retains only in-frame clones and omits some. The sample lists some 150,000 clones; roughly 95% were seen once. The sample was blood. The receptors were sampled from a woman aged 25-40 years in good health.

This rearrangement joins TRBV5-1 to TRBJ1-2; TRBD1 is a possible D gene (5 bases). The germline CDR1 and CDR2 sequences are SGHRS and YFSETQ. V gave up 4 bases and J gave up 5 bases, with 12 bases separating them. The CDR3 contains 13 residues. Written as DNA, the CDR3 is TGCGCCAGCAGCCAGGGACGGAAATATGGCTACACCTTC. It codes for CASSQGRKYGYTF.

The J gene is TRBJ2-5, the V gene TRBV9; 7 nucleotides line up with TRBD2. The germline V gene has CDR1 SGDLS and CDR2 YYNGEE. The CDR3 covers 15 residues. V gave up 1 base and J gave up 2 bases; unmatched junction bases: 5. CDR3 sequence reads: CASSVRGEPQETQYF. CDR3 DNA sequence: TGTGCCAGCAGCGTACGGGGGGAACCACAAGAGACCCAGTACTTC.

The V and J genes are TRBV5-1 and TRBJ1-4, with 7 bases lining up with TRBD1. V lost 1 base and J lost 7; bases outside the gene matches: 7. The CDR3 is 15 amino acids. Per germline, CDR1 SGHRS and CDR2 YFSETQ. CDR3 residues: CASSLKGAVGEKLFF. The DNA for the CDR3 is TGCGCCAGCAGCTTGAAGGGGGCAGTTGGTGAAAAACTGTTTTTT.

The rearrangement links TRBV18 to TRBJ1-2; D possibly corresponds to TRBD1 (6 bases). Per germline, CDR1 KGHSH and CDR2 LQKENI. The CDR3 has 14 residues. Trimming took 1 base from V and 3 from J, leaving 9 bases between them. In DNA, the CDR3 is TGTGCCAGCTCACCACGGACAGAGCACTATGGCTACACCTTC. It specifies CASSPRTEHYGYTF.

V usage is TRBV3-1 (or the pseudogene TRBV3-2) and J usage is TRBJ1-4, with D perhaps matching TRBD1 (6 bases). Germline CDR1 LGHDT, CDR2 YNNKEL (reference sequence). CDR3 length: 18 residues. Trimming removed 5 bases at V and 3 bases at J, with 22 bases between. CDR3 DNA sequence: TGTGCCAGCAGCTCCTTCATCGGGGGCGGGGTACCTAATGAAAAACTGTTTTTT. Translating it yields CASSSFIGGGVPNEKLFF.

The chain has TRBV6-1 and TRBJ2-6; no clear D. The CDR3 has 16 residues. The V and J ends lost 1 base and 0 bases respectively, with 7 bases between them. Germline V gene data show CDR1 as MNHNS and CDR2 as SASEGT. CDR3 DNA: TGTGCCAGCAGTGAAGTAGTGAGCTCTGGGGCCAACGTCCTGACTTTC. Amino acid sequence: CASSEVVSSGANVLTF.

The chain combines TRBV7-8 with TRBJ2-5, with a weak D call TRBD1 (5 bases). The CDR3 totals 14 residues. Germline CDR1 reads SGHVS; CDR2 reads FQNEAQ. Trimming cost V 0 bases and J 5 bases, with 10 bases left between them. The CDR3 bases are TGTGCCAGCAGCTTAGCAGGGGTCTCGGAGACCCAGTACTTC. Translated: CASSLAGVSETQYF. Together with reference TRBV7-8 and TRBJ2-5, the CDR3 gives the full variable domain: GAGVSQSPRYKVAKRGQDVALRCDPISGHVSLFWYQQALGQGPEFLTYFQNEAQLDKSGLPSDRFFAERPEGSVSTLKIQRTQQEDSAVYLCASSLAGVSETQYFGPGTRLLVL.

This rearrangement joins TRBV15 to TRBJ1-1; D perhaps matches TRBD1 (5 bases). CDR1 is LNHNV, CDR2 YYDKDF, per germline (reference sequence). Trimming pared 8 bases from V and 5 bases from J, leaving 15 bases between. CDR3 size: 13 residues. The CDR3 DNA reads TGTGCCACCGGCGGGCTCGGGGGAACTGAAGCTTTCTTT. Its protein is CATGGLGGTEAFF.

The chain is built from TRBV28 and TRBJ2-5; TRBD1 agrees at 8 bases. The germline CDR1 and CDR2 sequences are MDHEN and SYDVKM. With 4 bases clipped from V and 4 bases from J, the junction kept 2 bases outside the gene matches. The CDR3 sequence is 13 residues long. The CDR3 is CASSSTGVETQYF. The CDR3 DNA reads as TGTGCCAGCAGTTCGACAGGGGTAGAGACCCAGTACTTC.

The CDR3 is CASSLAAGGAAQRHNSPLHF. DNA of the CDR3: TGCGCCAGCAGCTTGGCCGCAGGGGGCGCGGCCCAAAGGCATAATTCACCCCTCCACTTT. V usage is TRBV5-1 and J usage is TRBJ1-6, with 8 bases aligning to TRBD1. Germline loops: CDR1 SGHRS, CDR2 YFSETQ. V shed 0 bases, J shed 5 bases, and the junction held 16 bases outside the gene matches. This CDR3 spans 20 amino acids.

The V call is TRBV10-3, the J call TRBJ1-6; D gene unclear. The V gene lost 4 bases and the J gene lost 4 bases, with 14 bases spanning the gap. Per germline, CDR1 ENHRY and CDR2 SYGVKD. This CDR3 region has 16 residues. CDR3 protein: CAISVLDKGYNSPLHF. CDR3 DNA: TGTGCCATCAGTGTGTTAGACAAGGGTTATAATTCACCCCTCCACTTT.

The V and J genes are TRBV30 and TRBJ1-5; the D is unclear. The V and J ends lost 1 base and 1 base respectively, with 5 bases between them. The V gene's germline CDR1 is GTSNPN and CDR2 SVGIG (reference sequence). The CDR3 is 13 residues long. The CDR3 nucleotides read TGTGCCTGGAGTGAGGGCAGCAATCAGCCCCAGCATTTT. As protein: CAWSEGSNQPQHF.

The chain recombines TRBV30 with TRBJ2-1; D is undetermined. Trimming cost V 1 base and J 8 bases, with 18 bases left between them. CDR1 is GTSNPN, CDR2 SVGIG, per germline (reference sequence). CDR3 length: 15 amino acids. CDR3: CAWSALGALGYEQFF. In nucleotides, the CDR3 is TGTGCCTGGAGTGCTCTCGGAGCTTTGGGGTATGAGCAGTTCTTC.

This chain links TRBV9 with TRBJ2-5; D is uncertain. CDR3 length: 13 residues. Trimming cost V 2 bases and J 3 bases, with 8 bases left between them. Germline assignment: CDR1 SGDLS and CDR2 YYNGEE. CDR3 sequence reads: CASSVGSKETQYF. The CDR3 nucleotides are TGTGCCAGCAGCGTCGGCAGCAAAGAGACCCAGTACTTC.

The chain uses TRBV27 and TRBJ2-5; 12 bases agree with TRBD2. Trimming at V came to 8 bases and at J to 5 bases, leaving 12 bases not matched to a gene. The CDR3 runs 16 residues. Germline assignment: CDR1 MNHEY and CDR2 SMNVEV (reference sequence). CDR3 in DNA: TGTGCCAGCGCAGGGACTAGCGGGTGGAAGGAGGAGACCCAGTACTTC. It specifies CASAGTSGWKEETQYF.

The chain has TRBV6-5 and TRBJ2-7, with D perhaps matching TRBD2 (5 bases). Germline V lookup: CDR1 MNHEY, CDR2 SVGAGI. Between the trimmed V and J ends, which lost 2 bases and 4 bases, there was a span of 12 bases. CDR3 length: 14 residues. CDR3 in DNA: TGTGCCAGCAGTTACCGGCACACGGGATACGAGCAGTACTTC. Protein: CASSYRHTGYEQYF.

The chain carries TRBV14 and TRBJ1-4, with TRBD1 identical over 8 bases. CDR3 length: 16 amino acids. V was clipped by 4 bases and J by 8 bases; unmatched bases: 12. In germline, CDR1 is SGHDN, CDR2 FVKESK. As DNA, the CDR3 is TGTGCCAGCAGCCCAGTATCTGACAGGGGAGGAGAAAAACTGTTTTTT. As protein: CASSPVSDRGGEKLFF.

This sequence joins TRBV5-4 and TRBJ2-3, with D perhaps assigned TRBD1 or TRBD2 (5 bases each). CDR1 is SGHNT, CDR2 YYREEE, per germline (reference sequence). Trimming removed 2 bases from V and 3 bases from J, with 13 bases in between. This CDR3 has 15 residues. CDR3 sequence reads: CASSFVGPRTDTQYF. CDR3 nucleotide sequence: TGTGCCAGCAGCTTTGTGGGACCGAGGACAGATACGCAGTATTTT. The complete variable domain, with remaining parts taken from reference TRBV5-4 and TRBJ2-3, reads ETGVTQSPTHLIKTRGQQVTLRCSSQSGHNTVSWYQQALGQGPQFIFQYYREEENGRGNFPPRFSGLQFPNYSSELNVNALELDDSALYLCASSFVGPRTDTQYFGPGTRLTVL.

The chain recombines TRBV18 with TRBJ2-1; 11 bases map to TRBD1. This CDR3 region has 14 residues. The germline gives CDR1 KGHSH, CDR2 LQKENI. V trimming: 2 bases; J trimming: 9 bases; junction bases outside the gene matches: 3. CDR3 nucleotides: TGTGCCAGCTCACCAACCGGGACAGGGGGTGAGCAGTTCTTC. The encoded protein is CASSPTGTGGEQFF.

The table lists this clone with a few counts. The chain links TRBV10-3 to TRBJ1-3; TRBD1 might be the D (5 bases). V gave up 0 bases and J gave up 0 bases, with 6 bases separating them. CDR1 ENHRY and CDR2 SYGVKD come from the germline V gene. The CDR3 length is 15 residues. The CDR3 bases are TGTGCCATCAGTGAGTCGAGGGGCTCTGGAAACACCATATATTTT. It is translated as CAISESRGSGNTIYF.

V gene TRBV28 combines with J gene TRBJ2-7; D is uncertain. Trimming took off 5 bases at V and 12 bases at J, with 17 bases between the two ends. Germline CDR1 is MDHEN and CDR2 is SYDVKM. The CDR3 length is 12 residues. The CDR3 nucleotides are TGTGCCAGCAGTCCCGGTGACCTTCGGAGGTACTTC. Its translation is CASSPGDLRRYF.

The CDR3 is CASSPQGASKNIQYF. The CDR3 coding sequence is TGTGCCAGCTCACCACAGGGGGCGTCCAAAAACATTCAGTACTTC. The chain joins TRBV18 to TRBJ2-4; 7 nucleotides agree with TRBD1. The CDR3 is made up of 15 amino acids. The trim removed 1 base at V and 2 bases at J, leaving 2 bases unmatched. Per the germline V gene, CDR1 is KGHSH and CDR2 is LQKENI. The entire variable domain, with the rest obtained from reference TRBV18 and TRBJ2-4, is as follows: NAGVMQNPRHLVRRRGQEARLRCSPMKGHSHVYWYRQLPEEGLKFMVYLQKENIIDESGMPKERFSAEFPKEGPSILRIQQVVRGDSAAYFCASSPQGASKNIQYFGAGTRLSVL.

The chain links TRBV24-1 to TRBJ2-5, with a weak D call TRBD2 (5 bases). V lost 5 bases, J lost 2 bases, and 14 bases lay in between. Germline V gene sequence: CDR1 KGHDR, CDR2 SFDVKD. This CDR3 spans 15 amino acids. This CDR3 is CATSAPGSRQETQYF. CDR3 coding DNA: TGTGCCACCAGTGCTCCGGGGAGCAGACAAGAGACCCAGTACTTC.

The CDR3 DNA sequence: TGTGCCAGCAGCCAAGGCCAGAACTATGGCTACACCTTC. The encoded protein is CASSQGQNYGYTF. The V and J genes are TRBV7-8 and TRBJ1-2, with unresolved D. With 5 bases removed from V and 2 bases from J, the gap between germline ends came to 9 bases. This CDR3 region has 13 residues. Germline V gene lookup returns CDR1 SGHVS and CDR2 FQNEAQ.

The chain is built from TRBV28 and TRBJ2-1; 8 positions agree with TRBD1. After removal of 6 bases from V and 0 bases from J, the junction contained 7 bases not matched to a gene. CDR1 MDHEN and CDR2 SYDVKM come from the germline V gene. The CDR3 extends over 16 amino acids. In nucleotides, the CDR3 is TGTGCCAGCAGCCCCGGACAGGGAAGCTCCTACAATGAGCAGTTCTTC. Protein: CASSPGQGSSYNEQFF.

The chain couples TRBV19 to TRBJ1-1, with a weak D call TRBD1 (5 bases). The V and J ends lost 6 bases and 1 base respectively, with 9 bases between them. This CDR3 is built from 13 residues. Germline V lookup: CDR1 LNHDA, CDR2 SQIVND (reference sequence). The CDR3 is CASRLGQNTEAFF. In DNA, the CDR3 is TGTGCCAGTAGGCTCGGACAGAACACTGAAGCTTTCTTT.

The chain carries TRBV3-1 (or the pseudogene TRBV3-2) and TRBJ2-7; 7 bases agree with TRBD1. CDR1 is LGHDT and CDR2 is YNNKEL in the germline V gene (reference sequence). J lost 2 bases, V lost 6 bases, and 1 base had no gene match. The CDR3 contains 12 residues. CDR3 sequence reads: CASSQGAYEQYF. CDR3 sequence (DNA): TGTGCCAGCAGTCAGGGGGCCTACGAGCAGTACTTC.

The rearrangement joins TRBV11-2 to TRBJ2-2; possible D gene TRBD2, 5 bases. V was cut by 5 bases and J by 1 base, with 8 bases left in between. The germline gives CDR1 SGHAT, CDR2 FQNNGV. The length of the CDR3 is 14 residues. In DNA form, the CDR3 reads TGTGCCAGCAGCCCCGGAGGGAACACCGGGGAGCTGTTTTTT. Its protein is CASSPGGNTGELFF.

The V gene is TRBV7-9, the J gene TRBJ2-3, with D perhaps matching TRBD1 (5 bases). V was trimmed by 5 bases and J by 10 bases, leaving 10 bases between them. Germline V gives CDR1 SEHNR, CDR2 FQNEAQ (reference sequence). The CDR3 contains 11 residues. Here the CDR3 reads CASSRTQAQYF. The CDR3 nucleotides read TGTGCCAGCAGCCGAACACAGGCGCAGTATTTT.

In DNA, the CDR3 is TGTGCCAGCAGCCAATCAGGACGGGGGTTAGGAGCTTTCTTT. It encodes CASSQSGRGLGAFF. The chain combines TRBV3-1 (or the pseudogene TRBV3-2) with TRBJ1-1, with a possible D match to TRBD1 (5 bases). The CDR3 spans 14 residues. Germline assignment: CDR1 LGHDT and CDR2 YNNKEL (reference sequence). Trimming stripped 2 bases from V and 10 bases from J, with 17 bases between.